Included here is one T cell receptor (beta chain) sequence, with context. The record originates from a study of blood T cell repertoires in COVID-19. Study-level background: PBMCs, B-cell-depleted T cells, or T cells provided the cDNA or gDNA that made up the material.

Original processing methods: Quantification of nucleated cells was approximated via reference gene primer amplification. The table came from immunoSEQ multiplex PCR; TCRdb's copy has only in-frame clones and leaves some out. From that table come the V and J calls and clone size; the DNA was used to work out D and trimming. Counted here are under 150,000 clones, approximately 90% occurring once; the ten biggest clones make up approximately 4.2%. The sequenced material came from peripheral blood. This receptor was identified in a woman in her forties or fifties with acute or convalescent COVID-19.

CDR3 residues: CASLGGPANYGYTF. In DNA form, the CDR3 reads TGTGCCAGCCTGGGGGGTCCTGCTAACTATGGCTACACCTTC. The chain carries TRBV25-1 and TRBJ1-2, with D possibly being TRBD1 (5 bases). Trimming took off 8 bases at V and 0 bases at J, with 13 bases between the two ends. Per germline, CDR1 MGHDK and CDR2 SYGVNS. This CDR3 contains 14 residues.